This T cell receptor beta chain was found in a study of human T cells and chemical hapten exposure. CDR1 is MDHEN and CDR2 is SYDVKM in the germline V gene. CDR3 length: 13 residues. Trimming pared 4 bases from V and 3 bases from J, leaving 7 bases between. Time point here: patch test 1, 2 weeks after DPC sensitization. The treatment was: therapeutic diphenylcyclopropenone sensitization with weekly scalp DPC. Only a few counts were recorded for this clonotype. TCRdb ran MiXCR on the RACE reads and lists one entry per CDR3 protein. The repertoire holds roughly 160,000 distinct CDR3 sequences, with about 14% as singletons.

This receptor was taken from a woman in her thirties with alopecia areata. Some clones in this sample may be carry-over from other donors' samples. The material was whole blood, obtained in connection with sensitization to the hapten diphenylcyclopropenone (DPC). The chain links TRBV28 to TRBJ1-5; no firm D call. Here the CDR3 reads CASSWGFNQPQHF. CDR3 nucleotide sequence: TGTGCCAGCAGTTGGGGTTTCAATCAGCCCCAGCATTTT.